The 30 T cell receptor beta chains in this list originate from one sample, sequenced in a study of cytomegalovirus exposure and HLA in healthy donors. A multiplex PCR was run with 60 Vbeta primers and 13 Jbeta primers. The assay was immunoSEQ multiplex PCR, and TCRdb's table has in-frame clones only and misses some. The sample holds approximately 140,000 clones, 70% to 85% seen once. What was sequenced was PBMCs. All receptors derive from a boy aged 5 to 17 in good health and CMV-seronegative.

In this sample, this clone turned up a few times. This sequence joins TRBV14 and TRBJ2-5; D perhaps matches TRBD1 (6 bases). The CDR3 runs 14 residues. Per the germline V gene, CDR1 is SGHDN and CDR2 is FVKESK. Deletions cut 4 bases from V and 7 bases from J, with 16 bases between. The CDR3 region has the DNA TGTGCCAGCAGCCCAAGTGGGGGCTGGGGGACCCAGTACTTC. The encoded protein is CASSPSGGWGTQYF.

This clone has more than one count but fewer than ten. V gene TRBV19 combines with J gene TRBJ2-3; 13 nucleotides match TRBD2. The germline V gene has CDR1 LNHDA and CDR2 SQIVND (reference sequence). The CDR3 sequence is 17 residues long. V dropped 6 bases and J dropped 2; count of bases not matched to a gene: 8. The CDR3 loop is CASRPGGLAGSTDTQYF. For the CDR3, the DNA is TGTGCCAGTAGGCCGGGGGGACTAGCGGGGTCCACAGATACGCAGTATTTT. Based on the CDR3 plus reference TRBV19 and TRBJ2-3, the full variable domain is DGGITQSPKYLFRKEGQNVTLSCEQNLNHDAMYWYRQDPGQGLRLIYYSQIVNDFQKGDIAEGYSVSREKKESFPLTVTSAQKNPTAFYLCASRPGGLAGSTDTQYFGPGTRLTVL.

The chain uses TRBV4-2 and TRBJ2-1; 11 nucleotides agree with TRBD2. The CDR3 sequence is 16 residues long. The germline gives CDR1 LGHNA, CDR2 YNFKEQ. Germline trimming cut 0 bases from V and 3 bases from J; bases unmatched to any gene: 1. Here the CDR3 DNA reads TGTGCCAGCAGCCAAGATGGGACTAGCGGCTACAATGAGCAGTTCTTC. Its translation is CASSQDGTSGYNEQFF.

This chain links TRBV6-6 with TRBJ1-1; 8 positions agree with TRBD1. This CDR3 region has 12 residues. V lost 11 bases to trimming and J lost 4 bases; unmatched junction nucleotides: 6. In germline, CDR1 is MNHNY, CDR2 SVGAGI (reference sequence). The CDR3 DNA reads as TGTGCCGCAGGGGGCGGAGGCACTGAAGCTTTCTTT. Amino acids: CAAGGGGTEAFF.

The chain joins TRBV11-3 to TRBJ2-7; 9 bases map to TRBD1. The CDR3 consists of 12 residues. CDR1 is SGHNT, CDR2 YENEEA, per germline. Trimming removed 5 bases from V and 6 bases from J; junction bases left unmatched: 2. The CDR3 DNA sequence: TGTGCCAGCAGCGGGACAGGGCCCGAGCAGTACTTC. This encodes CASSGTGPEQYF.

V usage is TRBV9 and J usage is TRBJ2-7, with no clear D. Germline lookup yields CDR1 SGDLS and CDR2 YYNGEE. V was pared by 0 bases and J by 0 bases, with 7 bases between. This CDR3 contains 14 residues. The CDR3 loop reads CASSVGAFSYEQYF. For the CDR3, the DNA is TGTGCCAGCAGCGTAGGAGCTTTCTCCTACGAGCAGTACTTC.

CDR3 nucleotides: TGCAGCGTTGTTCGGGGGGATGGCTACACCTTC. Protein sequence: CSVVRGDGYTF. The chain recombines TRBV29-1 with TRBJ1-2; D is possibly TRBD1 (5 bases). CDR3 size: 11 residues. Germline V lookup: CDR1 SQVTM, CDR2 ANQGSEA. Trimming removed 4 bases at V and 6 bases at J, with 9 bases between.

This sequence joins TRBV19 and TRBJ2-1; 9 positions agree with TRBD2. The CDR3 contains 14 residues. Germline V gene data show CDR1 as LNHDA and CDR2 as SQIVND (reference sequence). V shed 7 bases, J shed 5 bases, and the junction held 6 bases outside the gene matches. The CDR3 here is CASKPTSGDNEQFF. In DNA form, the CDR3 reads TGTGCCAGTAAACCGACTAGCGGCGACAATGAGCAGTTCTTC.

The V gene is TRBV18, the J gene TRBJ1-2; D uncertain. CDR1 is KGHSH and CDR2 is LQKENI in the germline V gene. This CDR3 is 14 amino acids long. The ends were cut back, 7 bases at V and 3 bases at J, with 15 bases in the middle. CDR3: CASCPGLEDYGYTF. DNA of the CDR3: TGTGCCAGCTGCCCGGGTCTGGAAGACTATGGCTACACCTTC.

V gene TRBV14 combines with J gene TRBJ1-1; TRBD1 aligns across 7 bases. Looked up from germline, CDR1 is SGHDN and CDR2 is FVKESK. The CDR3 extends over 14 amino acids. Trimming removed 4 bases from V and 5 bases from J; junction bases left unmatched: 7. The CDR3 loop is CASSRTGVGTEAFF. The DNA for the CDR3 is TGTGCCAGCAGCCGAACAGGGGTCGGGACTGAAGCTTTCTTT.

This clone turned up a few times. The chain is built from TRBV4-3 and TRBJ2-7, with TRBD1 matching over 10 bases. CDR1 is LGHNA and CDR2 is YSLEER in the germline V gene. After removal of 4 bases from V and 3 bases from J, the junction contained 6 bases not matched to a gene. This CDR3 spans 15 amino acids. CDR3 amino acids: CASSLWTGGDYEQYF. The DNA for the CDR3 is TGCGCCAGCAGCCTCTGGACAGGGGGGGACTACGAGCAGTACTTC.

This clone occurred a few times. The J gene is TRBJ2-7, the V gene TRBV4-1, with D maybe TRBD1 (5 bases). V was shortened by 3 bases and J by 4 bases, with 7 bases between the two germline ends. The CDR3 has 12 residues. Germline V CDR1 and CDR2: MGHRA, YSYEKL. CDR3 sequence reads: CASSHRDYEQYF. CDR3 nucleotide sequence: TGCGCCAGCAGCCACAGGGATTACGAGCAGTACTTC.

This clone was detected only once. The rearrangement joins TRBV10-3 to TRBJ1-1; D is perhaps TRBD1 (5 bases). Germline loops: CDR1 ENHRY, CDR2 SYGVKD. The CDR3 sequence is 15 residues long. The germline V and J ends were trimmed by 4 bases and 1 base, with 13 bases remaining between them. The CDR3 protein is CAISVFGGGNTEAFF. The CDR3 region has the DNA TGTGCCATCAGTGTCTTTGGGGGGGGGAACACTGAAGCTTTCTTT.

V is TRBV4-1 and J is TRBJ1-2; TRBD1 matches at 11 bases. J was trimmed by 11 bases and V by 0 bases; bases with no gene match: 5. The germline V gene encodes CDR1 MGHRA and CDR2 YSYEKL. The CDR3 is 14 amino acids. The CDR3 is CASSQEGTGGFYTF. The CDR3 nucleotides read TGCGCCAGCAGCCAAGAAGGGACAGGGGGTTTTTACACCTTC.

The CDR3 loop is CATSREGKAGGTGELFF. Written as DNA, the CDR3 is TGTGCCACCAGCAGAGAGGGAAAAGCGGGCGGAACCGGGGAGCTGTTTTTT. This sequence joins TRBV15 and TRBJ2-2, with a weak D call TRBD2 (6 bases). Germline V gene sequence: CDR1 LNHNV, CDR2 YYDKDF (reference sequence). The CDR3 is made up of 17 amino acids. Trimming pared 0 bases from V and 5 bases from J, leaving 16 bases between.

The chain employs TRBV5-1 and TRBJ2-1; 16 bases align to TRBD2. Per germline, CDR1 SGHRS and CDR2 YFSETQ. After removal of 4 bases from V and 2 bases from J, the junction contained 3 bases not matched to a gene. The CDR3 has 17 residues. CDR3 bases: TGCGCCAGCAGCCCGGGACTAGCGGGAGGGCCCTACAATGAGCAGTTCTTC. It encodes CASSPGLAGGPYNEQFF. The full variable domain, in which reference TRBV5-1 and TRBJ2-1 provide the parts outside the CDR3, is KAGVTQTPRYLIKTRGQQVTLSCSPISGHRSVSWYQQTPGQGLQFLFEYFSETQRNKGNFPGRFSGRQFSNSRSEMNVSTLELGDSALYLCASSPGLAGGPYNEQFFGPGTRLTVL.

The CDR3 reads CASSHIDMGFSYEQYF. CDR3 bases: TGCGCCAGCAGCCATATAGACATGGGCTTCTCCTACGAGCAGTACTTC. The rearrangement uses TRBV4-1 and TRBJ2-7; no definite D call. Trimming shortened V by 3 bases and J by 0 bases, and 15 bases separated the two germline ends. The CDR3 contains 16 residues. From germline, CDR1 is MGHRA and CDR2 YSYEKL.

The table lists this clone with a count of one. This CDR3 is CASSILGHSFYEQYF. The CDR3 coding sequence is TGTGCCAGTAGTATCTTAGGACACTCTTTCTACGAGCAGTACTTC. V gene TRBV19 combines with J gene TRBJ2-7; D possibly corresponds to TRBD1 (5 bases). The CDR3 is 15 amino acids. Germline V lookup: CDR1 LNHDA, CDR2 SQIVND (reference sequence). V was cut by 3 bases and J by 3 bases, with 15 bases left in between.

The rearrangement uses TRBV2 and TRBJ2-1; 14 nucleotides agree with TRBD2. Germline CDR1 and CDR2: SNHLY and FYNNEI. Losses at the gene ends were 8 bases for V and 16 bases for J; bases not matched to a gene: 7. The CDR3 loop spans 12 amino acids. CDR3 DNA: TGTGCCAGCGACGGTGGACTAGCGGGAGGCTTCTTC. Its translation: CASDGGLAGGFF. The full variable domain, with the rest looked up from reference TRBV2 and TRBJ2-1, is EPEVTQTPSHQVTQMGQEVILRCVPISNHLYFYWYRQILGQKVEFLVSFYNNEISEKSEIFDDQFSVERPDGSNFTLKIRSTKLEDSAMYFCASDGGLAGGFFGPGTRLTVL.

The chain links TRBV15 to TRBJ2-5; TRBD2 matches at 11 bases. Germline CDR1 LNHNV, CDR2 YYDKDF (reference sequence). Germline trimming cut 3 bases from V and 11 bases from J; bases unmatched to any gene: 8. The CDR3 has 14 amino acids. The CDR3 sequence: CATSRVVAGGGQYF. The DNA of the CDR3 is TGTGCCACCAGCAGGGTAGTAGCGGGAGGGGGGCAGTACTTC. The whole variable domain, filled in from reference TRBV15 and TRBJ2-5, reads DAMVIQNPRYQVTQFGKPVTLSCSQTLNHNVMYWYQQKSSQAPKLLFHYYDKDFNNEADTPDNFQSRRPNTSFCFLDIRSPGLGDTAMYLCATSRVVAGGGQYFGPGTRLLVL.

The V gene is TRBV5-3, the J gene TRBJ1-4, with D perhaps matching TRBD1 (5 bases). TRBV5-3 carries the ORF label, with uncertain function. V gave up 1 base and J gave up 5 bases, with 21 bases separating them. CDR3 length: 18 residues. The CDR3 DNA reads as TGTGCCAGAAGCTTGTTTCGGACACGCCAGAACCTGAATGAAAAACTGTTTTTT. Protein: CARSLFRTRQNLNEKLFF.

The chain uses TRBV27 and TRBJ2-3; 9 positions agree with TRBD1. With V trimmed by 5 bases and J by 4 bases, 4 bases remained unmatched. Germline values: CDR1 MNHEY, CDR2 SMNVEV (reference sequence). This CDR3 contains 14 residues. CDR3 DNA: TGTGCCAGCAGTGGACAGGGGACCGCAGATACGCAGTATTTT. It yields the protein CASSGQGTADTQYF.

This clone was seen more than once but under ten times. This chain joins TRBV10-3 and TRBJ1-6, with a tentative D call TRBD1 (5 bases). CDR1 is ENHRY and CDR2 is SYGVKD in the germline V gene. The CDR3 runs 17 residues. V dropped 3 bases and J dropped 0 bases, with 12 bases sitting between them. CDR3 DNA sequence: TGTGCCATCAGTGATCAAGGGGATCGCTCCTATAATTCACCCCTCCACTTT. It yields the protein CAISDQGDRSYNSPLHF.

V usage is TRBV19 and J usage is TRBJ2-5; a weak D match, TRBD2 (5 bases). CDR1 is LNHDA and CDR2 is SQIVND in the germline V gene (reference sequence). Trimming removed 7 bases from V and 1 base from J, with 13 bases in between. The CDR3 consists of 14 residues. This CDR3 is CASNRNGVQETQYF. The CDR3 DNA reads TGTGCCAGTAATCGCAACGGGGTCCAAGAGACCCAGTACTTC.

The chain combines TRBV7-2 with TRBJ2-2, with TRBD2 matching over 14 bases. Germline trimming cut 5 bases from V and 3 bases from J; bases unmatched to any gene: 11. Germline V lookup: CDR1 SGHTA, CDR2 FQGNSA. This CDR3 region has 19 residues. CDR3 residues: CASSAGTGTSGGYTGELFF. CDR3 nucleotides: TGTGCCAGCAGCGCGGGCACCGGGACTAGCGGGGGCTACACCGGGGAGCTGTTTTTT.

The CDR3 region is CASSLRVLAPPGGLSEQYF. As DNA, the CDR3 is TGTGCCAGCAGTCTAAGGGTACTAGCCCCCCCAGGAGGCTTATCCGAGCAGTACTTC. V is TRBV7-8 and J is TRBJ2-7, with D possibly TRBD2 on 6 matching bases. CDR3 length: 19 amino acids. CDR1 and CDR2 from the germline V gene are SGHVS and FQNEAQ. V lost 6 bases to trimming and J lost 6 bases, with 33 bases between them. Using reference TRBV7-8 and TRBJ2-7 for the parts outside the CDR3, the full variable domain is GAGVSQSPRYKVAKRGQDVALRCDPISGHVSLFWYQQALGQGPEFLTYFQNEAQLDKSGLPSDRFFAERPEGSVSTLKIQRTQQEDSAVYLCASSLRVLAPPGGLSEQYFGPGTRLTVT.

The gene calls are TRBV29-1 and TRBJ2-1, with TRBD1 identical over 7 bases. This CDR3 contains 18 residues. Germline V gives CDR1 SQVTM, CDR2 ANQGSEA. V lost 7 bases, J lost 5 bases, and 23 bases stayed unmatched. In DNA form, the CDR3 reads TGCAGCGCCAAAGTGGCTCTAACTAGGGACAGAAGAGACAATGAGCAGTTCTTC. It specifies CSAKVALTRDRRDNEQFF.

This clone was seen a few times. The V call is TRBV4-2, the J call TRBJ1-5; the match to TRBD1 covers 7 bases. Unmatched junction bases numbered 7, after V lost 2 bases and J lost 6 bases. Looked up from germline, CDR1 is LGHNA and CDR2 is YNFKEQ. The CDR3 is 15 amino acids. The DNA for the CDR3 is TGTGCCAGCAGCCAATTAACAGGGGCTGGTCAGCCCCAGCATTTT. Protein product: CASSQLTGAGQPQHF.

The gene calls are TRBV4-3 and TRBJ1-4; D is perhaps TRBD1 (5 bases). Per germline, CDR1 LGHNA and CDR2 YSLEER. Between the trimmed V and J ends, which lost 0 bases and 10 bases, there was a span of 15 bases. This CDR3 is 15 amino acids long. The CDR3 sequence: CASSQDQGIFGKLFF. In DNA, the CDR3 is TGCGCCAGCAGCCAAGATCAGGGTATTTTCGGAAAACTGTTTTTT.

J is TRBJ1-5 and V is TRBV19; 7 nucleotides line up with TRBD1. The CDR3 has 15 amino acids. V lost 5 bases to trimming and J lost 2 bases; unmatched junction nucleotides: 6. CDR1 and CDR2 (germline): LNHDA, SQIVND (reference sequence). CDR3 DNA: TGTGCCAGTAGTGGAGAGGGGGCTGGCAATCAGCCCCAGCATTTT. Amino acids: CASSGEGAGNQPQHF.